This TCR beta chain derives from a study of spatial heterogeneity in lung cancer. Whole-study context: Each time, sequencing found more beta-chain sequences than alpha-chain sequences. The study observed each unique TCR and UMI combination more than ten times on average in raw reads.

One entry per CDR3 protein, called by TCRdb with MiXCR from the 5' RACE reads. The repertoire has around 87,000 distinct CDR3 sequences, more than 10% of them found once; the top ten carry over 40%. Germline V gene lookup returns CDR1 SEHNR and CDR2 FQNEAQ (reference sequence). Trimming pared 3 bases from V and 5 bases from J, leaving 5 bases between. This CDR3 is built from 11 residues. Time point given: sample taken at primary tumor resection. Patients with untreated early-stage non-small cell lung cancer, numbering around 71, were the donors. This clonotype came up a few times. Sequenced here: PBMCs, sampled at surgery. This receptor was identified in a male donor with early-stage non-small cell lung cancer. V is TRBV7-9 and J is TRBJ2-7; no definite D call. DNA for the CDR3: TGTGCCAGCAGCTTTTTCGACGAGCAGTACTTC. Translation gives CASSFFDEQYF.